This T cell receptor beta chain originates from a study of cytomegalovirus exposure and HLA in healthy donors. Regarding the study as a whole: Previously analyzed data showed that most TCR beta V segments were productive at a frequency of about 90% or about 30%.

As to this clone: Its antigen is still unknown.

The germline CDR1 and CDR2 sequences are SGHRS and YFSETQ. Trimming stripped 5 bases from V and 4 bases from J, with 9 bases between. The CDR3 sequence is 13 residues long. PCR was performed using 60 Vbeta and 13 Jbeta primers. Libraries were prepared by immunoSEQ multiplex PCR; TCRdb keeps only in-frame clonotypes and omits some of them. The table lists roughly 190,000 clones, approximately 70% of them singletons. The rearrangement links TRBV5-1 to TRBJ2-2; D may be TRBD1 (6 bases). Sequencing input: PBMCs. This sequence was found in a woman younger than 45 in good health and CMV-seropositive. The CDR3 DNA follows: TGCGCCAGCAGAACAGGGACCACCGGGGAGCTGTTTTTT. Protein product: CASRTGTTGELFF. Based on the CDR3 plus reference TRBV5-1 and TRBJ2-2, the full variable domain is KAGVTQTPRYLIKTRGQQVTLSCSPISGHRSVSWYQQTPGQGLQFLFEYFSETQRNKGNFPGRFSGRQFSNSRSEMNVSTLELGDSALYLCASRTGTTGELFFGEGSRLTVL.